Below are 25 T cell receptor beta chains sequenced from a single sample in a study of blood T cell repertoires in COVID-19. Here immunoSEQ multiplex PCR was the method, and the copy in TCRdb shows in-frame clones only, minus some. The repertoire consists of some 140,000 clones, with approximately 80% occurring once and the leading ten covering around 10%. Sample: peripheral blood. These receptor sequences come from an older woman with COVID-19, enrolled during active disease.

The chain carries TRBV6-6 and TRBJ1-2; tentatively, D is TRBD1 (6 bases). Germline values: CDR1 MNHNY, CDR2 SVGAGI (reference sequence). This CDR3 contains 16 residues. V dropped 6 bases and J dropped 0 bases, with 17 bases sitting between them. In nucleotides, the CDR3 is TGTGCCAGCAGCCCCGAAGGGACACATGCTAACTATGGCTACACCTTC. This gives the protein CASSPEGTHANYGYTF.

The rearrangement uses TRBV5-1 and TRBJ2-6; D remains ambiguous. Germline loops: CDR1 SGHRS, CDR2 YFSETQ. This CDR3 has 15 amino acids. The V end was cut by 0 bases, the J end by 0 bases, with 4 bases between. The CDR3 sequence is CASSLVSSGANVLTF. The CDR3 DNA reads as TGCGCCAGCAGCTTGGTTAGCTCTGGGGCCAACGTCCTGACTTTC.

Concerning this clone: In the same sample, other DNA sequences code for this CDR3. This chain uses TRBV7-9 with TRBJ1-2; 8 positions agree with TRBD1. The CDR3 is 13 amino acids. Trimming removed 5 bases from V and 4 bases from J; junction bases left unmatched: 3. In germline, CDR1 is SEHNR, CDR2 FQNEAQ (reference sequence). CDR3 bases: TGTGCCAGCAGCCTTGGACAGGGCTATGGCTACACCTTC. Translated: CASSLGQGYGYTF.

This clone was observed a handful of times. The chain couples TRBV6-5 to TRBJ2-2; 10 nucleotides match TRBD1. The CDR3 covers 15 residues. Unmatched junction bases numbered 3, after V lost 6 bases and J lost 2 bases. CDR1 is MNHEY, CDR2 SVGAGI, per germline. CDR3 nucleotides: TGTGCCAGCAGGCGGACAGGGGGAAACACCGGGGAGCTGTTTTTT. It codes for CASRRTGGNTGELFF.

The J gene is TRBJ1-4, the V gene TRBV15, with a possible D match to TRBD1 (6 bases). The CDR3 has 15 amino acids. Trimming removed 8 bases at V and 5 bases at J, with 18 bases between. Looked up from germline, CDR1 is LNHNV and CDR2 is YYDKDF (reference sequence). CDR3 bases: TGTGCCACCGGACGGGGCGGGGGGCCCAATGAAAAACTGTTTTTT. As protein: CATGRGGGPNEKLFF.

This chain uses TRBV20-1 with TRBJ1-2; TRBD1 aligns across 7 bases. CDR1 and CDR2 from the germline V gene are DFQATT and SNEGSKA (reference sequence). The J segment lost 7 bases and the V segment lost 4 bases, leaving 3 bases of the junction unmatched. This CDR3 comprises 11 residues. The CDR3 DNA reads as TGCAGTGCTAAGGGGGCAGGTGGCTACACCTTC. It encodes CSAKGAGGYTF.

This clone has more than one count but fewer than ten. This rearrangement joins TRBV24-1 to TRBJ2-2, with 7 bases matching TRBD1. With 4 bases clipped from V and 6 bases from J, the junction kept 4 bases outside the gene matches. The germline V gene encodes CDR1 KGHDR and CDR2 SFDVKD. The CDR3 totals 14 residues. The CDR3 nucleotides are TGTGCCACCAGTGAAAGGGGGCGCTCCGGGGAGCTGTTTTTT. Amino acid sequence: CATSERGRSGELFF.

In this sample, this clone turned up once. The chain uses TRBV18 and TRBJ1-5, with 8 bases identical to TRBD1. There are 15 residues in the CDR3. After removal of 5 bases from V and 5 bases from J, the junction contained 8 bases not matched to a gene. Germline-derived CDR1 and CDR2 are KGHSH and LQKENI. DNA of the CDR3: TGTGCCAGCTCATCGGAGACAGGGGTTGATCAGCCCCAGCATTTT. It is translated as CASSSETGVDQPQHF. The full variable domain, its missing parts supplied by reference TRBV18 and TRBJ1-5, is NAGVMQNPRHLVRRRGQEARLRCSPMKGHSHVYWYRQLPEEGLKFMVYLQKENIIDESGMPKERFSAEFPKEGPSILRIQQVVRGDSAAYFCASSSETGVDQPQHFGDGTRLSIL.

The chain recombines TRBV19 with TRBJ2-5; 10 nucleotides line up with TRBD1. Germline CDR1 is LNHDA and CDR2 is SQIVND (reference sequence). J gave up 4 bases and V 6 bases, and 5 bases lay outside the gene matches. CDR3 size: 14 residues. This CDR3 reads CASRDRGKGETQYF. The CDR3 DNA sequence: TGTGCCAGTAGGGACAGGGGGAAAGGAGAGACCCAGTACTTC.

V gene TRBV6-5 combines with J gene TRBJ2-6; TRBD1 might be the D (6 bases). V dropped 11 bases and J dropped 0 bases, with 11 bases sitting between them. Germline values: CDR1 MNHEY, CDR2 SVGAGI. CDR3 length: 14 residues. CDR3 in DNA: TGTGCCTCACAGGGCTCCTCTGGGGCCAACGTCCTGACTTTC. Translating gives CASQGSSGANVLTF.

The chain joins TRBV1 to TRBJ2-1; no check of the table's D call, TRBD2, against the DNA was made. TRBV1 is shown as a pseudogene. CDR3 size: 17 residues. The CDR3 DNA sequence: TGCACCAGCAGCCACATAAGCCGGGAAAGTCCCTACAATGAGCAGTTCTTC. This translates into CTSSHISRESPYNEQFF.

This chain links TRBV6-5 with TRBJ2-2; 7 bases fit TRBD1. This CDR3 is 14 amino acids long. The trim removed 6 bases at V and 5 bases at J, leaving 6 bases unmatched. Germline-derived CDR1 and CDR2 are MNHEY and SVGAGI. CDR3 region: CASRLPRGTGELFF. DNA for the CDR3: TGTGCCAGCAGGCTACCCAGGGGGACCGGGGAGCTGTTTTTT.

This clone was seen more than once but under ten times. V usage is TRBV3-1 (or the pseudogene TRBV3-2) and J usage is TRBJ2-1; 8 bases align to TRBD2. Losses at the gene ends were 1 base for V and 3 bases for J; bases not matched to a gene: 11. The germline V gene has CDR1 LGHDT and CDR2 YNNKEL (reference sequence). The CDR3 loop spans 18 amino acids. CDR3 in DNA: TGTGCCAGCAGCCAAGGACCTACGGGACTAGTAAACTACAATGAGCAGTTCTTC. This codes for CASSQGPTGLVNYNEQFF.

In nucleotides, the CDR3 is TGTGCCAGCAGTTACTGGCAGGGCACAGATACGCAGTATTTT. It yields the protein CASSYWQGTDTQYF. The gene calls are TRBV6-5 and TRBJ2-3; D is ambiguous. CDR1 is MNHEY, CDR2 SVGAGI, per germline. CDR3 length equals 14 residues. V was cut by 1 base and J by 1 base, with 6 bases left in between.

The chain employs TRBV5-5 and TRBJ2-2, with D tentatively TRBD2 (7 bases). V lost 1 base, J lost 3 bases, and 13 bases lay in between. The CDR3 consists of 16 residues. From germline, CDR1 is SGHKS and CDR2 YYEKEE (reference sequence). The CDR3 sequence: CASSLWGGLDTGELFF. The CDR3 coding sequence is TGTGCCAGCAGCTTGTGGGGGGGCCTCGACACCGGGGAGCTGTTTTTT.

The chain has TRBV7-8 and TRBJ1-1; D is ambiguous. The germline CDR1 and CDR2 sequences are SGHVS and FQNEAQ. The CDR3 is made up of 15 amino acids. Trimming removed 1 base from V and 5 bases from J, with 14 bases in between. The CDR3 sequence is CASSLEVGRGTEAFF. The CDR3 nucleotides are TGTGCCAGCAGCTTAGAGGTTGGCCGAGGAACTGAAGCTTTCTTT.

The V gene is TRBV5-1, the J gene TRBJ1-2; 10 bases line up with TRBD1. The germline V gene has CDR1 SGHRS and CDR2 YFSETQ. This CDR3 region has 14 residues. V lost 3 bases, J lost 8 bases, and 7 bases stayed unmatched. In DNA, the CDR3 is TGCGCCAGCAGCTCGACCCCGGGACAGGGGGGCTACACCTTC. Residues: CASSSTPGQGGYTF.

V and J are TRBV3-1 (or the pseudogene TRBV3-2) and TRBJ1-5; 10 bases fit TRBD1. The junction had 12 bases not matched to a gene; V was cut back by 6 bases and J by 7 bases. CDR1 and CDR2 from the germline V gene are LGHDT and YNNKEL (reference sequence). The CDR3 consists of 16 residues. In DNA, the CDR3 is TGTGCCAGCAGTTACGGGACAGGGGTCCTTGGGCAGCCCCAGCATTTT. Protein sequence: CASSYGTGVLGQPQHF.

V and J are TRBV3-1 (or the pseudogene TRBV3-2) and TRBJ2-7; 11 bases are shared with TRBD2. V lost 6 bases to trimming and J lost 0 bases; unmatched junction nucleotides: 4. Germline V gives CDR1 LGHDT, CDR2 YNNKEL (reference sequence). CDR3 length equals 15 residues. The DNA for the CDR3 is TGTGCCAGCAGTCCTAGCGGGAGGATCTCCTACGAGCAGTACTTC. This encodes CASSPSGRISYEQYF.

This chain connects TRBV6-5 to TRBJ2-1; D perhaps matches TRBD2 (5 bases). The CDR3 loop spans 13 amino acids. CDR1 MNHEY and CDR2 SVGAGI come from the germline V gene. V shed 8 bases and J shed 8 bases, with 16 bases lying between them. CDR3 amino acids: CASGVARRDEQFF. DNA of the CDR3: TGTGCCAGCGGAGTAGCGAGACGGGATGAGCAGTTCTTC.

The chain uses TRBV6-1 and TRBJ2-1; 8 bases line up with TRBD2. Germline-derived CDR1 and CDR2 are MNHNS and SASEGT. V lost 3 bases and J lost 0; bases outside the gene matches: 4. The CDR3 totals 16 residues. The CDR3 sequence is CASSDRSGGSYNEQFF. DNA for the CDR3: TGTGCCAGCAGTGATCGGAGCGGGGGCTCCTACAATGAGCAGTTCTTC.

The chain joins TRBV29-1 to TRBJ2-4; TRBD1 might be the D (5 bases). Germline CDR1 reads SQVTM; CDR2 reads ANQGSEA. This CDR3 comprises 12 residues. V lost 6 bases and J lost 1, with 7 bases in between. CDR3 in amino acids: CSVGHAKNIQYF. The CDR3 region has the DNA TGCAGCGTGGGGCACGCCAAAAACATTCAGTACTTC. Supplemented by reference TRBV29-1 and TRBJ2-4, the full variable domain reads SAVISQKPSRDICQRGTSLTIQCQVDSQVTMMFWYRQQPGQSLTLIATANQGSEATYESGFVIDKFPISRPNLTFSTLTVSNMSPEDSSIYLCSVGHAKNIQYFGAGTRLSVL.

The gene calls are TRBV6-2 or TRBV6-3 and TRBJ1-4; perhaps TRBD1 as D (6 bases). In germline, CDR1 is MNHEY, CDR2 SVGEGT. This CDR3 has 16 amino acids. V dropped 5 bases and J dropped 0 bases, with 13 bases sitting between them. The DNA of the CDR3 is TGTGCCAGCAGTGATCGACAGGCTGCAACTAATGAAAAACTGTTTTTT. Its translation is CASSDRQAATNEKLFF.

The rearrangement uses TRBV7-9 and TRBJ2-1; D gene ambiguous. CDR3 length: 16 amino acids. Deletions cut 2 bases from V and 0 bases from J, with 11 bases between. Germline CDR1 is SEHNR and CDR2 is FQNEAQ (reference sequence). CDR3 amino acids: CASSLQAASSYNEQFF. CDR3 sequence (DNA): TGTGCCAGCAGCTTACAGGCCGCGAGCTCCTACAATGAGCAGTTCTTC.

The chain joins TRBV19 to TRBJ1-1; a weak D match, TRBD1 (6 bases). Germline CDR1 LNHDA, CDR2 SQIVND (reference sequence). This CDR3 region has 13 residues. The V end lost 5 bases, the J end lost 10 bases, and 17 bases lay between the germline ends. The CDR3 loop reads CASSQNREGRAFF. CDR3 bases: TGTGCCAGTAGTCAGAACAGGGAGGGGCGAGCTTTCTTT. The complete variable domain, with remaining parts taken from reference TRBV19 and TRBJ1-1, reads DGGITQSPKYLFRKEGQNVTLSCEQNLNHDAMYWYRQDPGQGLRLIYYSQIVNDFQKGDIAEGYSVSREKKESFPLTVTSAQKNPTAFYLCASSQNREGRAFFGQGTRLTVV.